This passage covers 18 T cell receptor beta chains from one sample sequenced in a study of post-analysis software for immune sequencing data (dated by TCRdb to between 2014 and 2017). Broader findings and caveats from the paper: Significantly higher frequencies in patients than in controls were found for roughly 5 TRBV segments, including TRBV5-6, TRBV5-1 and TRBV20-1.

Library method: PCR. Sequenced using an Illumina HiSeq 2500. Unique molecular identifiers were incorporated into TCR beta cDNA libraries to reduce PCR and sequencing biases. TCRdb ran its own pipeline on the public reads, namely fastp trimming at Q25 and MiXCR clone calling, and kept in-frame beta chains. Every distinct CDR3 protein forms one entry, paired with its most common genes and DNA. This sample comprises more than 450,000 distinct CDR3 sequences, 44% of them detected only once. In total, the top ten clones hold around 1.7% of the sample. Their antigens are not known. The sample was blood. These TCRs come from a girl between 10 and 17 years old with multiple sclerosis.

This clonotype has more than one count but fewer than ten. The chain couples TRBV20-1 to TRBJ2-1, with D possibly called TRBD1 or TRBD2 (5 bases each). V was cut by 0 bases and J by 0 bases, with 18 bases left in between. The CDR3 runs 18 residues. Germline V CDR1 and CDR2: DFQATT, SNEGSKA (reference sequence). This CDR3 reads CSARDWRTSGRSYNEQFF. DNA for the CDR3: TGCAGTGCTAGAGATTGGAGGACATCGGGACGCTCCTACAATGAGCAGTTCTTC.

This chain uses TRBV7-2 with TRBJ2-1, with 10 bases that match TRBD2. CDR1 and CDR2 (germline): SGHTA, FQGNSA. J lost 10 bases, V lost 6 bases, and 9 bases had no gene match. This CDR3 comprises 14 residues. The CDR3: CASSREPSGREQFF. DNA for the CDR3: TGTGCCAGCAGTCGTGAACCTAGCGGGAGAGAGCAGTTCTTC.

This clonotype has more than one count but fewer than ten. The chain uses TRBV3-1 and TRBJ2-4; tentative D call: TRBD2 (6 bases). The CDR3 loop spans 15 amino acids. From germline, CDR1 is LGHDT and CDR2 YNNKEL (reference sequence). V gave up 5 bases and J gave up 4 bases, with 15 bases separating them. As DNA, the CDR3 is TGTGCCAGCAGCTGGCGAGGGGACTTGAAAAACATTCAGTACTTC. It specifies CASSWRGDLKNIQYF. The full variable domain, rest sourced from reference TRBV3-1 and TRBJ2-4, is DTAVSQTPKYLVTQMGNDKSIKCEQNLGHDTMYWYKQDSKKFLKIMFSYNNKELIINETVPNRFSPKSPDKAHLNLHINSLELGDSAVYFCASSWRGDLKNIQYFGAGTRLSVL.

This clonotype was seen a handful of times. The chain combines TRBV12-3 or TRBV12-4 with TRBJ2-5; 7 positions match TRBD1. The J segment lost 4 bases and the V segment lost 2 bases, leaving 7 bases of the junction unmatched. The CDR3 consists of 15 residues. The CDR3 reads CASSLILRGPETQYF. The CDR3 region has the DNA TGTGCCAGCAGTTTAATTTTGAGGGGGCCAGAGACCCAGTACTTC.

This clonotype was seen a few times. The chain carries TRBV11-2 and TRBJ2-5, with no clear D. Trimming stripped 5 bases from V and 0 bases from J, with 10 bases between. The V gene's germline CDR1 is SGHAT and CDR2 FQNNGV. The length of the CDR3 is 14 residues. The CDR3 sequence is CASSQQPYQETQYF. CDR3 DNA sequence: TGTGCCAGCAGCCAACAGCCGTACCAAGAGACCCAGTACTTC.

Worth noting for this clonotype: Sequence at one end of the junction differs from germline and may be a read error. This CDR3 reads CASSLEGFYDYTF. The CDR3 region has the DNA TGTGCCAGCAGTTTAGAGGGGTTCTATGACTACACCTTC. V usage is TRBV12-3 or TRBV12-4 and J usage is TRBJ1-2, with D perhaps matching TRBD1 (5 bases). The CDR3 contains 13 residues.

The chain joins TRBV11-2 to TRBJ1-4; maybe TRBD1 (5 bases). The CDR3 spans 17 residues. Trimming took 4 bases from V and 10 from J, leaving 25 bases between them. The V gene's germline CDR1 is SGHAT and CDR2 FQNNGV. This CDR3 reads CASSSPESRAVARKLFF. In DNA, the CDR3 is TGTGCCAGCAGCTCCCCAGAAAGCAGGGCAGTGGCGAGAAAACTGTTTTTT.

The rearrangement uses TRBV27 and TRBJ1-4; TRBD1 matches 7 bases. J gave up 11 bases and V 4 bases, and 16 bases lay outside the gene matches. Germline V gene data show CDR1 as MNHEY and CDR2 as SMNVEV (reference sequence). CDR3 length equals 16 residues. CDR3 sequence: CASSSKDRPEAGKLFF. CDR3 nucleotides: TGTGCCAGCAGTTCCAAGGACAGGCCCGAGGCCGGGAAACTGTTTTTT.

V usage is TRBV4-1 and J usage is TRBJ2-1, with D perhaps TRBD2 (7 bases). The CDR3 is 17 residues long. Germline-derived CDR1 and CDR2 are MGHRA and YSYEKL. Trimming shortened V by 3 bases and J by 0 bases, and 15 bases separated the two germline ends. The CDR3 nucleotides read TGCGCCAGCAGCCATGACCCCGGGGGGCACTCCTACAATGAGCAGTTCTTC. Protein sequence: CASSHDPGGHSYNEQFF.

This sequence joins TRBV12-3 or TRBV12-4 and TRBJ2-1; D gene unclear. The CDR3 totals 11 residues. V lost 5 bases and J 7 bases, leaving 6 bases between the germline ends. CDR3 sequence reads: CASSNQNEQFF. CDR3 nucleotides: TGTGCCAGCAGTAACCAAAATGAGCAGTTCTTC.

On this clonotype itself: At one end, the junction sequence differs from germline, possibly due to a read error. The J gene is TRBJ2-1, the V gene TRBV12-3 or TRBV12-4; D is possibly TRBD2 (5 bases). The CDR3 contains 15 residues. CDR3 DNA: TGTTCCAGCAGTCCTTTTCGGGGATCAAGCAATGAGCAGTTCTTC. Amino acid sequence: CSSSPFRGSSNEQFF.

This CDR3 is CAAGSTVSSYNEQFF. The DNA for the CDR3 is TGTGCCGCCGGTTCCACCGTGAGCTCCTACAATGAGCAGTTCTTC. The chain links TRBV5-5 to TRBJ2-1; D remains ambiguous. V lost 10 bases and J 0 bases, leaving 17 bases between the germline ends. The CDR3 has 15 residues. The germline V gene has CDR1 SGHKS and CDR2 YYEKEE (reference sequence).

CDR3 loop: CASSPPDRGRHEQYF. In DNA form, the CDR3 reads TGTGCCAGCAGCCCTCCGGACAGGGGGCGACACGAGCAGTACTTC. This chain uses TRBV7-2 with TRBJ2-7; 11 bases are shared with TRBD1. The germline gives CDR1 SGHTA, CDR2 FQGNSA. This CDR3 has 15 residues. After removal of 5 bases from V and 5 bases from J, the junction contained 8 bases not matched to a gene.

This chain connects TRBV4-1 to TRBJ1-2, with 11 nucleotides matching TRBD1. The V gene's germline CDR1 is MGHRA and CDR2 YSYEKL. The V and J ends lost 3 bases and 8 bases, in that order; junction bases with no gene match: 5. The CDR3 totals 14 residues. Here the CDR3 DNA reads TGCGCCAGCAGCCACCCCGGGACAGGGGGAGGCTACACCTTC. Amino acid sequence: CASSHPGTGGGYTF.

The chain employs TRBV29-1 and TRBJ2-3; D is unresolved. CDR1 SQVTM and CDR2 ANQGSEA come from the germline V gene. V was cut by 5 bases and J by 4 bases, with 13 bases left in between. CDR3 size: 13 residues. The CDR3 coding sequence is TGCAGCGTTCAGTACATGCACCCAGATACGCAGTATTTT. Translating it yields CSVQYMHPDTQYF.

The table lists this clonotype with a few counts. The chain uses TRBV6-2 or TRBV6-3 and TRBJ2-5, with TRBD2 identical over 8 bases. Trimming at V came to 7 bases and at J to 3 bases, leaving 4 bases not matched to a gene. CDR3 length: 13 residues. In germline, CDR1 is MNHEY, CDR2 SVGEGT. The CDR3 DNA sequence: TGTGCCAGCACCCTAGCGGGTGAAGAGACCCAGTACTTC. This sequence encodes CASTLAGEETQYF.

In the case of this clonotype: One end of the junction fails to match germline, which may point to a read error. CDR3 protein: CDISEGAGFSYNEQFF. Written as DNA, the CDR3 is TGTGACATCAGTGAGGGGGCGGGGTTCTCCTACAATGAGCAGTTCTTC. The chain combines TRBV10-3 with TRBJ2-1; a possible D gene is TRBD1 (7 bases). CDR3 length equals 16 residues. The germline CDR1 and CDR2 sequences are ENHRY and SYGVKD.

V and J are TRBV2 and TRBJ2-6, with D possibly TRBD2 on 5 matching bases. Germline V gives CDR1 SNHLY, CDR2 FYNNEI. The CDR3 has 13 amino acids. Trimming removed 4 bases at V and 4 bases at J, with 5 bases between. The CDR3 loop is CASSVAGANVLTF. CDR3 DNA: TGTGCCAGCAGTGTAGCGGGGGCCAACGTCCTGACTTTC. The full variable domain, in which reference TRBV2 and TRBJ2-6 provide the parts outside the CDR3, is EPEVTQTPSHQVTQMGQEVILRCVPISNHLYFYWYRQILGQKVEFLVSFYNNEISEKSEIFDDQFSVERPDGSNFTLKIRSTKLEDSAMYFCASSVAGANVLTFGAGSRLTVL.